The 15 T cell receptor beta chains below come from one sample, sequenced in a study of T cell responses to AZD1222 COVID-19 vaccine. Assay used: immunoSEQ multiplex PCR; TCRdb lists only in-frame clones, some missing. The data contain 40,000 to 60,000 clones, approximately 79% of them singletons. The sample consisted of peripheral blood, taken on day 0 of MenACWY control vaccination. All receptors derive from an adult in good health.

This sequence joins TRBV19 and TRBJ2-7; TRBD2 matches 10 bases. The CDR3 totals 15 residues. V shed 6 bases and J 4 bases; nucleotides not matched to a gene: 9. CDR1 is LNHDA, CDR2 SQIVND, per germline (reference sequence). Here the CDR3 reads CASRGVAGGVYEQYF. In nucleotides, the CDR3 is TGTGCCAGTAGAGGCGTAGCGGGAGGTGTATACGAGCAGTACTTC.

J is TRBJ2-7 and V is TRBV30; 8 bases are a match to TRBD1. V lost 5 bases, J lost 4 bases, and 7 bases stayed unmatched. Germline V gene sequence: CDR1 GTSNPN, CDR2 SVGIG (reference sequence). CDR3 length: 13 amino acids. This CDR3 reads CAWGRDRGYEQYV. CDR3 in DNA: TGTGCCTGGGGCCGCGACAGGGGTTACGAGCAGTACGTC.

For the CDR3, the DNA is TGTGCCAGCAGTGTGGTAGCGGGCTCGAGAAATGAGCAGTTCTTC. It specifies CASSVVAGSRNEQFF. The chain employs TRBV2 and TRBJ2-1, with 7 bases that match TRBD2. Germline CDR1 reads SNHLY; CDR2 reads FYNNEI. V shed 4 bases, J shed 7 bases, and the junction held 10 bases outside the gene matches. The CDR3 is made up of 15 amino acids.

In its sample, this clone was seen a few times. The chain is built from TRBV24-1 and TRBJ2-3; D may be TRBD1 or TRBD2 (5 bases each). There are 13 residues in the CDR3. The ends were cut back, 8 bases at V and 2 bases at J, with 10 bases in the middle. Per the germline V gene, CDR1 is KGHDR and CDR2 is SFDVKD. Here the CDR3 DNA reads TGTGCCACCAAGGGACCACTCACAGATACGCAGTATTTT. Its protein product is CATKGPLTDTQYF.

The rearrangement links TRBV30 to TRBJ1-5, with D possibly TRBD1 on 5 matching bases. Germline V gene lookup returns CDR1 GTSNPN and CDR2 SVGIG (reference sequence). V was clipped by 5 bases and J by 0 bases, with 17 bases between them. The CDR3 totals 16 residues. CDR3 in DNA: TGTGCCTGGGGCTATTCCGGGGCCCGTAGCAATCAGCCCCAGCATTTT. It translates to CAWGYSGARSNQPQHF. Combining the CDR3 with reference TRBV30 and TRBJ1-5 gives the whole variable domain SQTIHQWPATLVQPVGSPLSLECTVEGTSNPNLYWYRQAAGRGLQLLFYSVGIGQISSEVPQNLSASRPQDRQFILSSKKLLLSDSGFYLCAWGYSGARSNQPQHFGDGTRLSIL.

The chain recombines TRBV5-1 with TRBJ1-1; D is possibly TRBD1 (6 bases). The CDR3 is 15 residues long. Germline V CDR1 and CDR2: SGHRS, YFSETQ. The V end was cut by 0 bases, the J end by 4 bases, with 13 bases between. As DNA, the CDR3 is TGCGCCAGCAGCTTGGCCTCAGCGGGGGCCACTGAAGCTTTCTTT. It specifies CASSLASAGATEAFF.

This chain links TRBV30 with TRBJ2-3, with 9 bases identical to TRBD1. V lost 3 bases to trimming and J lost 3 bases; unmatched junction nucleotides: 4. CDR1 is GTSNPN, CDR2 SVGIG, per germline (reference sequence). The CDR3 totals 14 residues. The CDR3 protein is CAWRKTGGTDTQYF. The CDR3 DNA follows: TGTGCCTGGAGAAAGACAGGGGGGACAGATACGCAGTATTTT.

The CDR3: CASSPAGTANTEAFF. DNA for the CDR3: TGTGCCAGCAGTCCAGCCGGGACAGCGAACACTGAAGCTTTCTTT. This chain links TRBV6-2 or TRBV6-3 with TRBJ1-1; the match to TRBD1 covers 7 bases. Germline-derived CDR1 and CDR2 are MNHEY and SVGEGT. This CDR3 spans 15 amino acids. V lost 5 bases, J lost 1 base, and 7 bases stayed unmatched.

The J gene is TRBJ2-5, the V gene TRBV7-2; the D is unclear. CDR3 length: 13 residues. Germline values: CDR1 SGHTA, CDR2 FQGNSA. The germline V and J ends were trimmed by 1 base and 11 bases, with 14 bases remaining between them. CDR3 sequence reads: CASSLDLHPQQYF. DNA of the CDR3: TGTGCCAGCAGCTTAGATTTGCACCCACAACAGTACTTC.

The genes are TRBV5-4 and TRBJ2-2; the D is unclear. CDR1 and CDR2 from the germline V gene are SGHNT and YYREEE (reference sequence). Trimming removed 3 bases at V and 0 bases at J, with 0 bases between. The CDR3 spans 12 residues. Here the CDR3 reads CASSSNTGELFF. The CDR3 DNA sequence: TGTGCCAGCAGCTCGAACACCGGGGAGCTGTTTTTT.

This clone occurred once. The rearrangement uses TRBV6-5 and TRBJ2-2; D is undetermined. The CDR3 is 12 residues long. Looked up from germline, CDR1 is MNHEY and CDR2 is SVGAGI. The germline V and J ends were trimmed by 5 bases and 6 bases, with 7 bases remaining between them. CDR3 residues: CASSLTAGELFF. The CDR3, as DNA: TGTGCCAGCAGTCTAACTGCCGGGGAGCTGTTTTTT.

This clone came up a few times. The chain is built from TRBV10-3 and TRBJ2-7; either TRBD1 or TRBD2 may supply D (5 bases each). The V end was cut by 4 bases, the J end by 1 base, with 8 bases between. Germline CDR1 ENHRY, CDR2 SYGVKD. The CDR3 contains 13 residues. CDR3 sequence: CAISGDGSYEQYF. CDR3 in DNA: TGTGCCATCAGTGGGGACGGGTCCTACGAGCAGTACTTC.

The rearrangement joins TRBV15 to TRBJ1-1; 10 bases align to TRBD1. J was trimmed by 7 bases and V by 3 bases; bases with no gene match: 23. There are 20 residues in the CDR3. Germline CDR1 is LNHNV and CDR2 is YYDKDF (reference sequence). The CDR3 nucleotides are TGTGCCACCAGCAGTCGACGCCTTAGACATTCGGGACAGGGGTCTATTGAAGCTTTCTTT. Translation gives CATSSRRLRHSGQGSIEAFF. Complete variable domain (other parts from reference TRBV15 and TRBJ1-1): DAMVIQNPRYQVTQFGKPVTLSCSQTLNHNVMYWYQQKSSQAPKLLFHYYDKDFNNEADTPDNFQSRRPNTSFCFLDIRSPGLGDTAMYLCATSSRRLRHSGQGSIEAFFGQGTRLTVV.

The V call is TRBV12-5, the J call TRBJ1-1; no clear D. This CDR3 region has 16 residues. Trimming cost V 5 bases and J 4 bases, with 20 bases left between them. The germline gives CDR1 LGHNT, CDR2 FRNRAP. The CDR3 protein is CASGPSPTGLTTEAFF. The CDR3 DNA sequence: TGTGCTAGTGGTCCCAGCCCAACGGGGTTGACCACTGAAGCTTTCTTT.

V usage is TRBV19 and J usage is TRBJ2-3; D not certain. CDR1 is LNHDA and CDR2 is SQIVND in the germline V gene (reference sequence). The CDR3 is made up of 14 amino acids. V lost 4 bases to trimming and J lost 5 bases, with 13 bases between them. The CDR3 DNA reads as TGTGCCAGTAGTAGGTGGTTCAAGGGAGATACGCAGTATTTT. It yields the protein CASSRWFKGDTQYF.